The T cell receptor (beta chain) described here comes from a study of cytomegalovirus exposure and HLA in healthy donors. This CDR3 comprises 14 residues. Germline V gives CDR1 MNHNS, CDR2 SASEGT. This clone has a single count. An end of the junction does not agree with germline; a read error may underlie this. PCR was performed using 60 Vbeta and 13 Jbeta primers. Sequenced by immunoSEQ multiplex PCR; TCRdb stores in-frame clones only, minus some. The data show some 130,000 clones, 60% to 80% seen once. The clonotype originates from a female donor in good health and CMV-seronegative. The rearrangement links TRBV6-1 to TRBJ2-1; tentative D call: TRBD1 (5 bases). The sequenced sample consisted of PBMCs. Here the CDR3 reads CASRGDSSCNEQFF. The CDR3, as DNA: TGTGCCAGCAGAGGAGACAGCTCCTGCAATGAGCAGTTCTTC.